The 15 T cell receptor beta chains in this list originate from one sample, sequenced in a study of CD8+CD57+ T cells in acquired aplastic anemia. The template for TCR beta VDJ and CDR3 sequence profiling was genomic DNA. MiXCR, run by TCRdb on the reads, gives a single entry per CDR3 protein. The data hold some 280,000 distinct CDR3 sequences, with around three fifths observed a single time. Sequences were obtained from sorted CD4+, CD8+, or CD8+CD57+ T cells (not recorded which) from PBMCs. The receptors were gathered from a human donor with severe aplastic anemia or a healthy control (not recorded which).

This clonotype was seen a handful of times. A much more abundant neighbour one base away suggests this may be a read error. This is likely a read error, given that the CDR3 carries no conserved phenylalanine or tryptophan at its end. The V gene is TRBV5-1, the J gene TRBJ1-4; 7 nucleotides match TRBD1. V lost 5 bases, J lost 5 bases, and 3 bases stayed unmatched. This CDR3 region has 13 residues. CDR1 is SGHRS and CDR2 is YFSETQ in the germline V gene. The CDR3 bases are TGCGCCAGCAGTTACAGGGGAAATGAAAAACTGTTTCTT. Its translation: CASSYRGNEKLFL.

The rearrangement links TRBV10-1 to TRBJ2-2; TRBD1 agrees at 9 bases. The CDR3 runs 15 residues. Trimming cost V 4 bases and J 8 bases; bases outside gene matches: 8. In germline, CDR1 is WNHNN, CDR2 SYGVQD (reference sequence). The CDR3 reads CASSGGTGSMGELFF. CDR3 in DNA: TGCGCCAGCAGTGGAGGGACAGGGTCAATGGGGGAGCTGTTTTTT.

This chain joins TRBV7-7 and TRBJ1-1; D is unresolved. Trimming stripped 0 bases from V and 1 base from J, with 6 bases between. The CDR3 is made up of 14 amino acids. CDR1 SSHAT and CDR2 FNYEAQ come from the germline V gene (reference sequence). CDR3 sequence: CASSLAAGNTEAFF. In DNA form, the CDR3 reads TGTGCCAGCAGCTTAGCGGCAGGGAACACTGAAGCTTTCTTT. Looking up the rest from reference TRBV7-7 and TRBJ1-1 gives the full variable domain: GAGVSQSPRYKVTKRGQDVTLRCDPISSHATLYWYQQALGQGPEFLTYFNYEAQPDKSGLPSDRFSAERPEGSISTLTIQRTEQRDSAMYRCASSLAAGNTEAFFGQGTRLTVV.

V usage is TRBV24-1 and J usage is TRBJ2-3, with D perhaps matching TRBD1 or TRBD2 (6 bases each). The germline V and J ends were trimmed by 4 bases and 4 bases, with 14 bases remaining between them. Looked up from germline, CDR1 is KGHDR and CDR2 is SFDVKD. This CDR3 comprises 15 residues. The CDR3 sequence: CATSDPGAGSDTQYF. CDR3 DNA sequence: TGTGCCACCAGTGACCCGGGGGCAGGGTCAGATACGCAGTATTTT.

This clonotype occurred many times. The chain couples TRBV5-1 to TRBJ2-3; TRBD1 is a possible D gene (6 bases). The CDR3 totals 16 residues. Germline CDR1 is SGHRS and CDR2 is YFSETQ. The germline V and J ends were trimmed by 0 bases and 1 base, with 12 bases remaining between them. CDR3 nucleotide sequence: TGCGCCAGCAGCTTGGCCATAAACAGGGGCACAGATACGCAGTATTTT. It yields the protein CASSLAINRGTDTQYF.

At least ten counts were recorded for this clonotype. This chain joins TRBV7-8 and TRBJ2-7, with D hard to call. CDR1 is SGHVS, CDR2 FQNEAQ, per germline. The CDR3 sequence is 12 residues long. Trimming pared 5 bases from V and 6 bases from J, leaving 11 bases between. DNA of the CDR3: TGTGCCAGCAGCCACACGGTCGGCGAGCAGTACTTC. This translates into CASSHTVGEQYF.

Written as DNA, the CDR3 is TGCGCCAGCAGCCTCGATGGGGACACTGAAGCTTTCTTT. Translated: CASSLDGDTEAFF. V and J are TRBV5-1 and TRBJ1-1, with no clear D. Germline V CDR1 and CDR2: SGHRS, YFSETQ. Deletions cut 4 bases from V and 3 bases from J, with 10 bases between. CDR3 size: 13 residues.

The rearrangement links TRBV29-1 to TRBJ2-5; D ambiguous. The V end lost 1 base, the J end lost 5 bases, and 11 bases lay between the germline ends. Germline loops: CDR1 SQVTM, CDR2 ANQGSEA. The CDR3 contains 13 residues. The CDR3 DNA follows: TGCAGCGTTGAAGTTGGAAGGACGGAGACCCAGTACTTC. Its protein is CSVEVGRTETQYF.

DNA of the CDR3: TGTGCCAGCAGACGGCCACAGGGAGGGGCCAGGGAGGAAGCTTTCTTT. It specifies CASRRPQGGAREEAFF. The V and J genes are TRBV6-5 and TRBJ1-1; D is perhaps TRBD1 (6 bases). Germline CDR1 MNHEY, CDR2 SVGAGI. Trimming removed 6 bases at V and 8 bases at J, with 25 bases between. The CDR3 length is 16 residues.

V and J are TRBV19 and TRBJ2-1; tentatively, D is TRBD2 (6 bases). Germline CDR1 LNHDA, CDR2 SQIVND (reference sequence). The V and J ends lost 8 bases and 9 bases respectively, with 14 bases between them. The CDR3 length is 12 residues. The CDR3 loop reads CASWDSFGEQFF. The DNA of the CDR3 is TGTGCCAGTTGGGACTCCTTCGGTGAGCAGTTCTTC.

This clonotype has a count of ten or more. The chain uses TRBV30 and TRBJ1-2; 8 bases agree with TRBD1. Germline trimming cut 8 bases from V and 9 bases from J; bases unmatched to any gene: 11. The CDR3 has 12 amino acids. Germline CDR1 GTSNPN, CDR2 SVGIG (reference sequence). CDR3 protein: CAAEDRVRSYTF. The CDR3 nucleotides are TGTGCCGCTGAGGACAGGGTGCGTAGCTACACCTTC.

This clonotype was seen just once. V usage is TRBV11-1 and J usage is TRBJ2-7; 14 bases are shared with TRBD2. Germline lookup yields CDR1 SGHAT and CDR2 FQDESV (reference sequence). This CDR3 is built from 16 residues. The trim removed 6 bases at V and 2 bases at J, leaving 6 bases unmatched. The CDR3 DNA sequence: TGTGCCAGCAGGCGGACTAGCGGGGGGTCTACCTACGAGCAGTACTTC. Translated: CASRRTSGGSTYEQYF.

The CDR3 protein is CASSLSLAGGSTDTQYF. The CDR3 bases are TGTGCCAGCAGCTTGAGCCTAGCGGGGGGTAGCACAGATACGCAGTATTTT. This chain links TRBV7-9 with TRBJ2-3; 11 bases fit TRBD2. CDR1 SEHNR and CDR2 FQNEAQ come from the germline V gene (reference sequence). The junction had 5 bases not matched to a gene; V was cut back by 3 bases and J by 0 bases. CDR3 length equals 17 residues. Full variable domain (rest looked up from reference TRBV7-9 and TRBJ2-3): DTGVSQNPRHKITKRGQNVTFRCDPISEHNRLYWYRQTLGQGPEFLTYFQNEAQLEKSRLLSDRFSAERPKGSFSTLEIQRTEQGDSAMYLCASSLSLAGGSTDTQYFGPGTRLTVL.

The rearrangement uses TRBV2 and TRBJ1-2; D gene unclear. The CDR3 has 14 residues. V dropped 2 bases and J dropped 9 bases, with 16 bases sitting between them. In germline, CDR1 is SNHLY, CDR2 FYNNEI. The CDR3 is CASSEIAGARSYTF. The DNA of the CDR3 is TGTGCCAGCAGTGAAATCGCAGGAGCCAGGAGCTACACCTTC.

This chain connects TRBV20-1 to TRBJ2-3, with TRBD2 matching 12 bases. CDR3 length: 15 amino acids. Per the germline V gene, CDR1 is DFQATT and CDR2 is SNEGSKA (reference sequence). With V trimmed by 4 bases and J by 6 bases, 8 bases remained unmatched. DNA of the CDR3: TGCAGTGCTACCTCACTTGGGACTAGCGGGGATACGCAGTATTTT. Its protein product is CSATSLGTSGDTQYF.